Listed below are T cell receptor beta chains from one sample, sequenced in a study of blood T cell repertoires in COVID-19. TCRdb's table, derived via immunoSEQ multiplex PCR, lists solely in-frame clones and lacks some. The sample consists of 150,000 to 200,000 clones, approximately 80% of them appearing once. The sample was PBMCs or T cells enriched from blood (not recorded which). These receptors came from a man in his 70s who had been exposed to COVID-19. Both conserved end residues are part of each CDR3. D genes are given only for firm matches. The size of a clone is reported for some rows only, either as once, few or many, or as a class for expanded clones.

v_call	j_call	d_call	clone_size	cdr3_aa	cdr3_nt
TRBV18	TRBJ2-1	TRBD1	-	CASSPLGQGFYEQFF	TGTGCCAGCTCACCACTGGGACAGGGGTTCTATGAGCAGTTCTTC
TRBV19	TRBJ1-5	-	once	CASSIEPGNQPQHF	TGTGCCAGTAGTATAGAACCAGGAAATCAGCCCCAGCATTTT
TRBV7-9	TRBJ1-1	-	-	CASSSVMNTEAFF	TGTGCCAGCAGCTCAGTAATGAACACTGAAGCTTTCTTT
TRBV6-2/TRBV6-3	TRBJ1-4	-	-	CASSPPGATNEKLFF	TGTGCCAGCAGTCCCCCCGGGGCAACTAATGAAAAACTGTTTTTT
TRBV30	TRBJ2-2	-	-	CAWSVLGRGAMNTGELFF	TGTGCCTGGAGTGTACTGGGTCGGGGGGCGATGAACACCGGGGAGCTGTTTTTT
TRBV7-2	TRBJ1-2	-	-	CASSLEVVSGLNYGYTF	TGTGCCAGCAGCTTAGAAGTGGTGTCAGGACTCAACTATGGCTACACCTTC
TRBV28	TRBJ2-5	-	-	CASRVTTIQTQYF	TGTGCCAGCAGAGTGACTACTATTCAGACCCAGTACTTC
TRBV2	TRBJ1-2	-	-	CASSDAGDGYTF	TGTGCCAGCAGTGACGCAGGGGATGGCTACACCTTC
TRBV14	TRBJ1-6	-	once	CASSQGASNSPLHF	TGTGCCAGCAGCCAGGGAGCCTCCAATTCACCCCTCCACTTT
TRBV28	TRBJ2-3	-	once	CASSLFPSSTDTQYF	TGTGCCAGCAGTTTATTCCCGAGTAGCACAGATACGCAGTATTTT
TRBV6-2/TRBV6-3	TRBJ1-2	-	-	CASSYTGPYGYTF	TGTGCCAGCAGTTACACAGGGCCCTATGGCTACACCTTC
TRBV9	TRBJ1-1	-	once	CASSVERDTEAFF	TGTGCCAGCAGCGTAGAGAGAGACACTGAAGCTTTCTTT
TRBV27	TRBJ2-2	-	-	CASSGPDIFTGELFF	TGTGCCAGCAGTGGCCCGGACATTTTCACCGGGGAGCTGTTTTTT
TRBV5-1	TRBJ2-2	TRBD1	-	CASSARDSTNTGELFF	TGCGCCAGCAGCGCCCGGGACAGCACGAACACCGGGGAGCTGTTTTTT
TRBV7-2	TRBJ1-2	-	-	CASTGQLNYGYTF	TGTGCCAGCACCGGACAGCTTAACTATGGCTACACCTTC
TRBV28	TRBJ2-2	TRBD2	-	CASSFMFGVEREGRNTGELFF	TGTGCCAGCAGTTTTATGTTCGGGGTTGAGCGGGAGGGCCGGAACACCGGGGAGCTGTTTTTT
TRBV4-1	TRBJ1-3	-	few	CASSLTLSSTGTLTIYF	TGCGCCAGCAGCCTAACCCTTTCCTCTACCGGGACATTAACCATATATTTT
TRBV30	TRBJ2-1	TRBD1	-	CAWSVLGQIYNEQFF	TGTGCCTGGAGTGTATTGGGACAGATTTACAATGAGCAGTTCTTC
TRBV28	TRBJ1-5	-	-	CASSSGGPANQPQHF	TGTGCCAGCAGTTCCGGGGGACCTGCTAATCAGCCCCAGCATTTT
TRBV3-1/TRBV3-2	TRBJ2-4	TRBD2	-	CASSHRTGGEKNIQYF	TGTGCCAGCAGCCACCGGACGGGGGGGGAAAAAAACATTCAGTACTTC
TRBV6-5	TRBJ2-3	-	-	CASSYSGFTDTQYF	TGTGCCAGCAGTTACTCTGGCTTCACAGATACGCAGTATTTT
TRBV28	TRBJ1-1	TRBD1	-	CASTLYRGNTEAFF	TGTGCCAGCACACTATACAGGGGGAACACTGAAGCTTTCTTT
TRBV5-1	TRBJ2-6	-	-	CASSDIRGTGANVLTF	TGCGCCAGCAGCGATATTAGGGGGACTGGGGCCAACGTCCTGACTTTC
TRBV28	TRBJ2-1	TRBD2	few	CASSRTSGAYNEQFF	TGTGCCAGCAGCCGGACTAGCGGGGCATACAATGAGCAGTTCTTC
TRBV2	TRBJ2-3	TRBD1	-	CASRTGEDTQYF	TGTGCCAGCAGGACAGGGGAGGATACGCAGTATTTT
TRBV7-2	TRBJ2-5	-	few	CASSSMTGGGGKTQYF	TGTGCCAGCAGCTCCATGACTGGGGGAGGCGGAAAGACCCAGTACTTC
TRBV6-5	TRBJ2-7	TRBD1	-	CASSRTGTVSYEQYF	TGTGCCAGCAGCCGCACCGGGACAGTCTCCTACGAGCAGTACTTC
TRBV4-3	TRBJ2-5	-	-	CASSQDFRSETQYF	TGCGCCAGCAGCCAAGATTTCAGATCGGAGACCCAGTACTTC
TRBV6-5	TRBJ2-3	TRBD1	-	CASSTGQGRADTQYF	TGTGCCAGCAGTACCGGACAGGGCAGAGCAGATACGCAGTATTTT
TRBV27	TRBJ1-1	-	-	CASSRDRRNTEAFF	TGTGCCAGCAGTCGAGACAGGCGGAACACTGAAGCTTTCTTT